A selection of T cell receptor beta chains follows, all from one sample in a study of response to subunit inactivated influenza vaccine. TCRdb reprocessed the RT-PCR reads via MiXCR and lists one record per CDR3 protein. This repertoire shows roughly 790,000 distinct CDR3 sequences, around 20% found once; its top ten account for 10% to 13%. The sample in question was PBMCs from blood, obtained about 5 days after vaccination. Every receptor here comes from a man aged 50-60 years who received an inactivated influenza vaccine. The CDR3 runs from the conserved cysteine through the conserved F or W. D genes are given only for firm matches. Size is omitted from some rows. Given values are once, few, many or a class for expanded clones.

J: TRBJ2-3
V: TRBV5-5
D: -
size: few
DNA: TGTGCCAGCAGCTTCATACAGGGTTCCACGCAGTATTTT
CDR3: CASSFIQGSTQYF

J: TRBJ2-7
V: TRBV7-9
D: -
size: -
DNA: TGTGCCAGCAGCTTAGACGGTATTGGAGGCGAGCAGTACTTC
CDR3: CASSLDGIGGEQYF

J: TRBJ2-7
V: TRBV5-1
D: -
size: many
DNA: TGCGCCAGCAGCTTGGAGGCTAGAACCTACGAGCAGTACTTC
CDR3: CASSLEARTYEQYF

J: TRBJ2-5
V: TRBV6-2/TRBV6-3
D: -
size: -
DNA: TGTGCCAGCAGTCAGCGACTAGGTTCGAAGACCCAGTACTTC
CDR3: CASSQRLGSKTQYF

J: TRBJ2-1
V: TRBV7-9
D: TRBD1
size: -
DNA: TGTGCCAGCAGCACGGGGACAGGGGGCAATGAGCAGTTCTTC
CDR3: CASSTGTGGNEQFF

J: TRBJ2-3
V: TRBV29-1
D: -
size: -
DNA: TGCAGCGCCCGGACGCATTTTAACACAGATACGCAGTATTTT
CDR3: CSARTHFNTDTQYF

J: TRBJ2-1
V: TRBV5-1
D: TRBD2
size: -
DNA: TGCGCCAGCAGCTCTCGACTAGCGGGCTTATACAATGAGCAGTTCTTC
CDR3: CASSSRLAGLYNEQFF

J: TRBJ2-3
V: TRBV28
D: -
size: -
DNA: TGTGCCAGCAGTTTAGTCGTTGGGGGCCAAGGCACAGATACGCAGTATTTT
CDR3: CASSLVVGGQGTDTQYF

J: TRBJ1-1
V: TRBV7-8
D: -
size: many
DNA: TGTGCCAGCAGCTTAGAGGCAGTCATGAACACTGAAGCTTTCTTT
CDR3: CASSLEAVMNTEAFF

J: TRBJ2-2
V: TRBV6-4
D: -
size: -
DNA: TGTGCCAGCAGGAAAGGGGGGGACACCGGGGAGCTGTTTTTT
CDR3: CASRKGGDTGELFF

J: TRBJ2-3
V: TRBV6-5
D: TRBD2
size: -
DNA: TGTGCCAGCAGTTACGGTTCGCTAGCGGGAGTTACGCAGTATTTT
CDR3: CASSYGSLAGVTQYF

J: TRBJ2-2
V: TRBV20-1
D: -
size: -
DNA: TGCAGTGCTACCACCCGAGATGGAGGGGAGCTGTTTTTT
CDR3: CSATTRDGGELFF

J: TRBJ2-7
V: TRBV20-1
D: TRBD2
size: -
DNA: TGCAGTGCTCAAAACGTCCTCGGCGGGGGGACTTACGAGCAGTACTTC
CDR3: CSAQNVLGGGTYEQYF

J: TRBJ2-1
V: TRBV29-1
D: TRBD2
size: few
DNA: TGCAGCGTTTCGACTAGCGGCTCCTACAATGAGCAGTTCTTC
CDR3: CSVSTSGSYNEQFF

J: TRBJ1-1
V: TRBV12-3/TRBV12-4
D: TRBD1
size: few
DNA: TGTGCCAGCATCCCGACAGGGAGGAACACTGAAGCTTTCTTT
CDR3: CASIPTGRNTEAFF

J: TRBJ1-1
V: TRBV4-1
D: -
size: few
DNA: TGCGCCAGCAGCCAAGAATTAGCGGGAACTGAAGCTTTCTTT
CDR3: CASSQELAGTEAFF

J: TRBJ2-3
V: TRBV19
D: -
size: -
DNA: TGTGTCAGTAGTATAAGGACGACGACAGATACGCAGTATTTT
CDR3: CVSSIRTTTDTQYF

J: TRBJ2-7
V: TRBV20-1
D: -
size: -
DNA: TGCAGTGCTGCCCGACAGGACCTCAGCGAGCAGTACTTC
CDR3: CSAARQDLSEQYF

J: TRBJ1-5
V: TRBV6-2/TRBV6-3
D: -
size: -
DNA: TGTGCCAGCAGTTACAACTCTGGGCATCAGCCCCAGCATTTT
CDR3: CASSYNSGHQPQHF

J: TRBJ2-2
V: TRBV30
D: TRBD1
size: -
DNA: TGTGCCTGGGCAGGCCAGGGGGCGACCGGGGAGCTGTTTTTT
CDR3: CAWAGQGATGELFF

J: TRBJ2-3
V: TRBV6-2/TRBV6-3
D: -
size: few
DNA: TGTGCCAGCAGTTCCCCGACGGGGGAAGGCACAGATACGCAGTATTTT
CDR3: CASSSPTGEGTDTQYF

J: TRBJ2-7
V: TRBV7-9
D: -
size: -
DNA: TGTGCCAGCAGCTCGGGGCGGCAGACCAAATACGAGCAGTACTTC
CDR3: CASSSGRQTKYEQYF

J: TRBJ2-3
V: TRBV6-1
D: TRBD2
size: -
DNA: TGTGCCAGCAGTGAAAGTCTAGCGGGAGGCCAGCAGTATTTT
CDR3: CASSESLAGGQQYF

J: TRBJ2-7
V: TRBV7-8
D: -
size: few
DNA: TGTGCCAGCAGCCCCAGATCTGGATACGAGCAGTACTTC
CDR3: CASSPRSGYEQYF

J: TRBJ2-7
V: TRBV28
D: TRBD1
size: few
DNA: TGTGCCAGCAGTCGACCCCGGGACAGCTACGAGCAGTACTTC
CDR3: CASSRPRDSYEQYF

J: TRBJ2-3
V: TRBV20-1
D: TRBD2
size: few
DNA: TGCAGTGCTAGATGGCGGGAGAGGCCAGATACGCAGTATTTT
CDR3: CSARWRERPDTQYF

J: TRBJ2-5
V: TRBV4-1
D: TRBD2
size: few
DNA: TGCGCCAGCAGCCCCCTGGGACTAGCGGGGGAGACCCAGTACTTC
CDR3: CASSPLGLAGETQYF

J: TRBJ2-5
V: TRBV7-9
D: -
size: -
DNA: TGTGCCAGCAGGGGCCGGGGGCCGGGGCAAGAGACCCAGTACTTC
CDR3: CASRGRGPGQETQYF

J: TRBJ1-1
V: TRBV20-1
D: -
size: few
DNA: TGCAGTGCTACAATACCGGGACCGATAAACACTGAAGCTTTCTTT
CDR3: CSATIPGPINTEAFF

J: TRBJ2-2
V: TRBV12-3/TRBV12-4
D: -
size: -
DNA: TGTGCCAGCAGTTTTTTACAGGAGACCGGGGAGCTGTTTTTT
CDR3: CASSFLQETGELFF

J: TRBJ1-2
V: TRBV20-1
D: -
size: few
DNA: TGCAGTGCTAGAGGATCCGGACAGAAAGGGGTATCCTATGGCTACACCTTC
CDR3: CSARGSGQKGVSYGYTF

J: TRBJ2-7
V: TRBV15
D: TRBD1
size: -
DNA: TGTGCCACCAGCCGTGGACAGGGGAGGCACGAGCAGTACTTC
CDR3: CATSRGQGRHEQYF

J: TRBJ2-3
V: TRBV10-2
D: -
size: many
DNA: TGCGCCAGCAGTGGGCTAGCTAGCACAGATACGCAGTATTTT
CDR3: CASSGLASTDTQYF

J: TRBJ1-5
V: TRBV5-1
D: -
size: few
DNA: TGCGCCAGCAGCGTGGGTCCCGAGGGCAATCAGCCCCAGCATTTT
CDR3: CASSVGPEGNQPQHF

J: TRBJ2-7
V: TRBV10-3
D: -
size: -
DNA: TGTGCCATCAGTGAGTCGGAAGGGCTTAGTTACGAGCAGTACTTC
CDR3: CAISESEGLSYEQYF

J: TRBJ2-4
V: TRBV12-3/TRBV12-4
D: -
size: -
DNA: TGTGCCAGCAGTTTAGAAGTCCTAGCCAAAAACATTCAGTACTTC
CDR3: CASSLEVLAKNIQYF

J: TRBJ2-2
V: TRBV6-1
D: TRBD2
size: -
DNA: TGTGCCAGCAGAGCGGGAGCTAGGACCACCGGGGAGCTGTTTTTT
CDR3: CASRAGARTTGELFF